The 32 T cell receptor beta chains presented below share a single source sample, sequenced in a study of T cell repertoires in cytomegalovirus infection (dated by TCRdb to between 2018 and 2020). TCRdb names Illumina HiSeq 1500 as the instrument used. In TCRdb, the public reads were trimmed at Q25 with fastp and aligned with MiXCR, with productive beta chains retained. Every entry covers one CDR3 protein and lists the most common genes and DNA from its rows. The sample table records 200,000 to 300,000 distinct CDR3 sequences; roughly 13% of these occur just once. Jointly, the top ten make up about 8.7% of the sample. Sequenced sample: PBMCs. These receptors came from a human donor in good health (CMV status not recorded). Some clones in this sample may be carry-over from other donors' samples.

This clonotype was counted at least ten times. The V and J genes are TRBV7-6 and TRBJ2-4, with unresolved D. CDR3 length: 13 amino acids. The V end was cut by 1 base, the J end by 4 bases, with 5 bases between. Germline V gene lookup returns CDR1 SGHVS and CDR2 FNYEAQ. CDR3: CASSLGAKNIQYF. CDR3 DNA sequence: TGTGCCAGCAGCTTAGGGGCAAAAAACATTCAGTACTTC.

This clonotype was detected ten times or more. V usage is TRBV11-1 and J usage is TRBJ2-7, with D perhaps matching TRBD1 (6 bases). Germline lookup yields CDR1 SGHAT and CDR2 FQDESV (reference sequence). CDR3 length equals 16 residues. V lost 2 bases to trimming and J lost 3 bases, with 17 bases between them. The CDR3, as DNA: TGTGCCAGCAGCTTACTTCCGGGACAACGATTCTACGAGCAGTACTTC. Protein: CASSLLPGQRFYEQYF.

This clonotype has at least ten counts. The V and J genes are TRBV2 and TRBJ2-3; a weak D match, TRBD1 (6 bases). The CDR3 consists of 13 residues. From germline, CDR1 is SNHLY and CDR2 FYNNEI. V lost 7 bases and J lost 1, with 9 bases in between. The CDR3 is CASKTGRTDTQYF. CDR3 DNA sequence: TGTGCCAGCAAGACAGGTCGCACAGATACGCAGTATTTT.

This clonotype was detected only a few times. V usage is TRBV7-2 and J usage is TRBJ2-3; 11 bases agree with TRBD2. Germline-derived CDR1 and CDR2 are SGHTA and FQGNSA. V lost 6 bases to trimming and J lost 4 bases; unmatched junction nucleotides: 6. This CDR3 is built from 15 residues. In nucleotides, the CDR3 is TGTGCCAGCAGACCAACTAGCGGGAGTGCAGATACGCAGTATTTT. Encoded protein: CASRPTSGSADTQYF.

The chain employs TRBV28 and TRBJ1-2, with TRBD1 as a possible D gene (6 bases). Per the germline V gene, CDR1 is MDHEN and CDR2 is SYDVKM. V dropped 1 base and J dropped 0 bases, with 15 bases sitting between them. The length of the CDR3 is 17 residues. Written as DNA, the CDR3 is TGTGCCAGCAGTTTATCCGGACAGACGAGATCTAACTATGGCTACACCTTC. This encodes CASSLSGQTRSNYGYTF.

This clonotype has more than one count but fewer than ten. The J gene is TRBJ2-1, the V gene TRBV19; unclear D gene. Germline CDR1 is LNHDA and CDR2 is SQIVND (reference sequence). The CDR3 has 12 amino acids. The V and J ends lost 7 bases and 4 bases respectively, with 8 bases between them. The DNA of the CDR3 is TGTGCCAGTATAGGCAAATACAATGAGCAGTTCTTC. Translating it yields CASIGKYNEQFF. Supplemented by reference TRBV19 and TRBJ2-1, the full variable domain reads DGGITQSPKYLFRKEGQNVTLSCEQNLNHDAMYWYRQDPGQGLRLIYYSQIVNDFQKGDIAEGYSVSREKKESFPLTVTSAQKNPTAFYLCASIGKYNEQFFGPGTRLTVL.

In its sample, this clonotype was seen a few times. The chain is built from TRBV14 and TRBJ2-5; TRBD1 is a possible D gene (6 bases). The CDR3 spans 12 residues. V was pared by 4 bases and J by 7 bases, with 10 bases between. Germline CDR1 reads SGHDN; CDR2 reads FVKESK. The DNA for the CDR3 is TGTGCCAGCAGCCCAGGGGTTGGGACCCAGTACTTC. Translated, it gives CASSPGVGTQYF. Filled out from reference TRBV14 and TRBJ2-5, the complete variable domain reads EAGVTQFPSHSVIEKGQTVTLRCDPISGHDNLYWYRRVMGKEIKFLLHFVKESKQDESGMPNNRFLAERTGGTYSTLKVQPAELEDSGVYFCASSPGVGTQYFGPGTRLLVL.

In this sample, this clonotype turned up once. The rearrangement uses TRBV7-4 and TRBJ2-7; D gene unclear. With 3 bases removed from V and 3 bases from J, the gap between germline ends came to 15 bases. The CDR3 has 15 residues. Germline assignment: CDR1 SGHVT and CDR2 SQSDAQ. CDR3 sequence: CASSFMGQAVYEQYF. The CDR3 bases are TGTGCCAGCAGCTTTATGGGTCAGGCGGTCTACGAGCAGTACTTC. Looking up the rest from reference TRBV7-4 and TRBJ2-7 gives the full variable domain: GAGVSQSPRYKVAKRGRDVALRCDSISGHVTLYWYRQTLGQGSEVLTYSQSDAQRDKSGRPSGRFSAERPERSVSTLKIQRTEQGDSAVYLCASSFMGQAVYEQYFGPGTRLTVT.

This clonotype was observed many times. The chain employs TRBV15 and TRBJ2-3; 7 bases map to TRBD1. V lost 0 bases, J lost 3 bases, and 9 bases stayed unmatched. Per the germline V gene, CDR1 is LNHNV and CDR2 is YYDKDF (reference sequence). The CDR3 is 17 residues long. CDR3 nucleotide sequence: TGTGCCACCAGCAGAGATCGGACAGGCCTGGGGACAGATACGCAGTATTTT. The encoded protein is CATSRDRTGLGTDTQYF.

On this clonotype itself: The junction differs from germline at one of its ends, possibly a read error. The chain couples TRBV3-1 to TRBJ2-1; 7 bases map to TRBD2. Germline V gene data show CDR1 as LGHDT and CDR2 as YNNKEL (reference sequence). This CDR3 spans 17 amino acids. This CDR3 reads CASSQDQAASGYKEQFF. Here the CDR3 DNA reads TGTGCCAGCAGCCAAGATCAAGCGGCTAGCGGATACAAGGAGCAGTTCTTC.

This clonotype was observed many times. The rearrangement links TRBV11-2 to TRBJ2-6, with D perhaps TRBD1 or TRBD2 (6 bases each). The V gene lost 8 bases and the J gene lost 4 bases, with 12 bases spanning the gap. Germline CDR1 and CDR2: SGHAT and FQNNGV. The CDR3 extends over 14 amino acids. The DNA of the CDR3 is TGTGCCAGCCCCTGGGGGGCCGGGGCCAACGTCCTGACTTTC. It yields the protein CASPWGAGANVLTF.

In its sample, this clonotype was seen many times. This chain connects TRBV7-2 to TRBJ2-7, with D hard to call. With 0 bases removed from V and 8 bases from J, the gap between germline ends came to 14 bases. The germline CDR1 and CDR2 sequences are SGHTA and FQGNSA. The CDR3 sequence is 14 residues long. The CDR3 protein is CASSLAFTPEKQYF. Here the CDR3 DNA reads TGTGCCAGCAGCTTAGCGTTTACACCTGAGAAGCAGTACTTC.

This clonotype was observed many times. The chain is built from TRBV7-8 and TRBJ2-1; 10 positions match TRBD2. The junction had 8 bases not matched to a gene; V was cut back by 5 bases and J by 1 base. Germline V gives CDR1 SGHVS, CDR2 FQNEAQ. The length of the CDR3 is 17 residues. CDR3 protein: CASSLLFSGRSYNEQFF. In DNA form, the CDR3 reads TGTGCCAGCAGCCTCCTATTTAGCGGGAGGTCCTACAATGAGCAGTTCTTC.

V and J are TRBV28 and TRBJ2-3; 11 bases line up with TRBD2. CDR1 and CDR2 (germline): MDHEN, SYDVKM. Trimming took 3 bases from V and 5 from J; bases not matched to a gene: 4. The CDR3 runs to 15 residues. In DNA form, the CDR3 reads TGTGCCAGCAGTTTGGCTGGACTAGCGGGAGATACGCAGTATTTT. Residues: CASSLAGLAGDTQYF.

This clonotype was found many times. The rearrangement uses TRBV28 and TRBJ2-7, with D possibly being TRBD2 (5 bases). The V gene lost 5 bases and the J gene lost 3 bases, with 14 bases spanning the gap. Germline CDR1 is MDHEN and CDR2 is SYDVKM. The CDR3 is 14 residues long. CDR3 residues: CASSPPPGDYEQYF. The CDR3 bases are TGTGCCAGCAGTCCCCCCCCCGGGGACTACGAGCAGTACTTC.

This clonotype has a count of ten or more. The chain has TRBV7-8 and TRBJ2-3; D might be TRBD2 (6 bases). Germline-derived CDR1 and CDR2 are SGHVS and FQNEAQ. The CDR3 totals 15 residues. V was shortened by 5 bases and J by 3 bases, with 15 bases between the two germline ends. CDR3 nucleotide sequence: TGTGCCAGCAGCCGTGGGGGGACCTTAACAGATACGCAGTATTTT. Translation: CASSRGGTLTDTQYF.

This clonotype was seen only a few times. V gene TRBV6-2 or TRBV6-3 combines with J gene TRBJ1-2; 9 bases are a match to TRBD1. J gave up 8 bases and V 4 bases, and 5 bases lay outside the gene matches. CDR1 MNHEY and CDR2 SVGEGT come from the germline V gene. The CDR3 consists of 13 residues. The CDR3 reads CASSFWTGEGYTF. The CDR3 nucleotides are TGTGCCAGCAGTTTTTGGACAGGGGAGGGCTACACCTTC.

This sequence joins TRBV19 and TRBJ2-2; D is unclear. The CDR3 loop spans 16 amino acids. The ends were cut back, 3 bases at V and 0 bases at J, with 11 bases in the middle. In germline, CDR1 is LNHDA, CDR2 SQIVND (reference sequence). As DNA, the CDR3 is TGTGCCAGTAGTATGGTACGAGCCACGAACACCGGGGAGCTGTTTTTT. Translation: CASSMVRATNTGELFF.

This clonotype was counted a few times. This chain joins TRBV20-1 and TRBJ1-1; D gene unclear. V gave up 2 bases and J gave up 0 bases, with 7 bases separating them. Looked up from germline, CDR1 is DFQATT and CDR2 is SNEGSKA (reference sequence). CDR3 length: 13 amino acids. The CDR3 region has the DNA TGCAGTGCTAGAACTGAGATGAACACTGAAGCTTTCTTT. This sequence encodes CSARTEMNTEAFF.

This clonotype was observed a few times. The chain carries TRBV2 and TRBJ2-3; D tentatively reads TRBD1 or TRBD2 (5 bases each). Germline V lookup: CDR1 SNHLY, CDR2 FYNNEI. V lost 6 bases to trimming and J lost 4 bases, with 17 bases between them. The CDR3 contains 15 residues. In nucleotides, the CDR3 is TGTGCCAGCAGAATTTCAGGGAGCCGGCCAGATACGCAGTATTTT. Translating it yields CASRISGSRPDTQYF.

This clonotype occurred a few times. V and J are TRBV28 and TRBJ2-7, with D possibly being TRBD1 (5 bases). The CDR3 loop spans 14 amino acids. With 6 bases removed from V and 4 bases from J, the gap between germline ends came to 16 bases. The germline gives CDR1 MDHEN, CDR2 SYDVKM. The CDR3 is CASSGQGKRYEQYF. The DNA for the CDR3 is TGTGCCAGCAGCGGACAAGGGAAGAGGTACGAGCAGTACTTC.

This clonotype was counted many times. The chain has TRBV4-3 and TRBJ2-7; 10 bases line up with TRBD2. The CDR3 contains 15 residues. Germline V CDR1 and CDR2: LGHNA, YSLEER. Trimming took 1 base from V and 0 from J; bases not matched to a gene: 0. CDR3 DNA sequence: TGCGCCAGCAGCCAAGTAGCGGGAGGCTCCTACGAGCAGTACTTC. Its protein is CASSQVAGGSYEQYF.

This clonotype showed up many times. The rearrangement uses TRBV7-2 and TRBJ2-3, with a tentative D call TRBD2 (5 bases). Per germline, CDR1 SGHTA and CDR2 FQGNSA. The V and J ends lost 4 bases and 5 bases respectively, with 28 bases between them. The CDR3 is made up of 19 amino acids. CDR3 protein: CASSWPEDRGPLPLDTQYF. The DNA of the CDR3 is TGTGCCAGCAGCTGGCCGGAGGACCGAGGGCCTTTGCCCTTAGATACGCAGTATTTT.

This clonotype showed up just a few times. The gene calls are TRBV29-1 and TRBJ1-1, with 7 nucleotides matching TRBD1. V lost 1 base to trimming and J lost 4 bases; unmatched junction nucleotides: 6. This CDR3 comprises 14 residues. Per germline, CDR1 SQVTM and CDR2 ANQGSEA. The CDR3, as DNA: TGCAGCGTTGAAGTACAGGGGATCGGCACTGAAGCTTTCTTT. As protein: CSVEVQGIGTEAFF.

This clonotype was observed a few times. This CDR3 reads CASSRTRVLNTEAFF. As DNA, the CDR3 is TGTGCCAGCAGCCGGACCCGGGTTCTGAACACTGAAGCTTTCTTT. This sequence joins TRBV7-9 and TRBJ1-1; no clear D. The V and J ends lost 5 bases and 0 bases respectively, with 13 bases between them. The germline CDR1 and CDR2 sequences are SEHNR and FQNEAQ (reference sequence). This CDR3 contains 15 residues. Combining the CDR3 with reference TRBV7-9 and TRBJ1-1 gives the whole variable domain DTGVSQNPRHKITKRGQNVTFRCDPISEHNRLYWYRQTLGQGPEFLTYFQNEAQLEKSRLLSDRFSAERPKGSFSTLEIQRTEQGDSAMYLCASSRTRVLNTEAFFGQGTRLTVV.

The gene calls are TRBV12-3 or TRBV12-4 and TRBJ1-5; no clear D gene. This CDR3 comprises 14 residues. Deletions cut 8 bases from V and 6 bases from J, with 17 bases between. The CDR3: CASGQVAGGQPQHF. The CDR3 DNA reads TGTGCCAGCGGTCAAGTGGCTGGAGGTCAGCCCCAGCATTTT.

This clonotype occurred a few times. The gene calls are TRBV4-2 and TRBJ1-5; weak D call: TRBD1 (5 bases). The germline CDR1 and CDR2 sequences are LGHNA and YNFKEQ. This CDR3 is built from 14 residues. The V gene lost 3 bases and the J gene lost 5 bases, with 11 bases spanning the gap. This CDR3 is CASSQGGDDQPQHF. CDR3 nucleotide sequence: TGTGCCAGCAGCCAGGGGGGGGACGATCAGCCCCAGCATTTT.

This clonotype was recorded many times. The genes are TRBV7-2 and TRBJ1-4; no firm D call. V was shortened by 7 bases and J by 0 bases, with 15 bases between the two germline ends. This CDR3 is 16 amino acids long. Looked up from germline, CDR1 is SGHTA and CDR2 is FQGNSA. The CDR3 sequence is CASTTYALTTNEKLFF. CDR3 nucleotide sequence: TGTGCCAGCACCACTTATGCCCTAACAACTAATGAAAAACTGTTTTTT.

The chain has TRBV6-2 or TRBV6-3 and TRBJ2-7; D gene unclear. The CDR3 has 11 residues. V lost 8 bases to trimming and J lost 5 bases, with 10 bases between them. Germline V gene sequence: CDR1 MNHEY, CDR2 SVGEGT. The CDR3 coding sequence is TGTGCCAGCGGGGTCCTGGACGAGCAGTACTTC. As protein: CASGVLDEQYF.

There are many counts of this clonotype. V gene TRBV11-2 combines with J gene TRBJ2-1; the D gene is possibly TRBD2 (7 bases). This CDR3 spans 18 amino acids. Germline loops: CDR1 SGHAT, CDR2 FQNNGV. V was cut by 2 bases and J by 2 bases, with 19 bases left in between. CDR3 coding DNA: TGTGCCAGCAGCTTATTCCCCGGGGGCGGGGGAGCCTACAATGAGCAGTTCTTC. This sequence encodes CASSLFPGGGGAYNEQFF.

In regard to this clonotype: Possible read error: a much larger clone is one base away. The chain recombines TRBV7-2 with TRBJ1-5; possibly TRBD1 for D (5 bases). The V gene's germline CDR1 is SGHTA and CDR2 FQGNSA. The CDR3 is 15 residues long. The CDR3, as DNA: TGTGCCAGCAGCTTAGAACGGGACCATAATCAGCCCCGGCATTTT. Its protein product is CASSLERDHNQPRHF. The variable domain in full, completed from reference TRBV7-2 and TRBJ1-5, reads GAGVSQSPSNKVTEKGKDVELRCDPISGHTALYWYRQSLGQGLEFLIYFQGNSAPDKSGLPSDRFSAERTGGSVSTLTIQRTQQEDSAVYLCASSLERDHNQPRHFGDGTRLSIL.

CDR3 in DNA: TGTGCCAGCAGCCCGCTGGACAGCACCTACAATGAGCAGTTCTTC. This encodes CASSPLDSTYNEQFF. V is TRBV9 and J is TRBJ2-1; possible D gene TRBD1, 6 bases. The CDR3 spans 15 residues. Germline CDR1 and CDR2: SGDLS and YYNGEE. Trimming stripped 4 bases from V and 2 bases from J, with 13 bases between.